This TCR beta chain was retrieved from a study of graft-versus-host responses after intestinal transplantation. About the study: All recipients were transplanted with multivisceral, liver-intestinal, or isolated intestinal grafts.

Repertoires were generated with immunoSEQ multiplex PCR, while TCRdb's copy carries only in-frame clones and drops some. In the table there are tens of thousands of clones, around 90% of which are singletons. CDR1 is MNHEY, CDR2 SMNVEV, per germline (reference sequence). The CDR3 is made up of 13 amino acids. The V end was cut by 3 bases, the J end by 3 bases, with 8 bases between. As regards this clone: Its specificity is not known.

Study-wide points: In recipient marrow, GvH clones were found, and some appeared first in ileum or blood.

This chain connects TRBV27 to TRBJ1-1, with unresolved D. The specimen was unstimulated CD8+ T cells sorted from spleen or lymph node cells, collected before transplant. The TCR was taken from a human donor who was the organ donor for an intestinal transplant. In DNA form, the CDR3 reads TGTGCCAGCAGTTTGGAGACGGACACTGAAGCTTTCTTT. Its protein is CASSLETDTEAFF.